The 18 T cell receptor beta chains below come from one sample, sequenced in a study of T-cell reconstitution after alpha-beta-depleted transplantation in children. Unique molecular identifiers were used in preparing the TCRbeta library. TCRdb fed the PCR reads into MiXCR, producing one record per CDR3 protein. The table has about 540,000 distinct CDR3 sequences, around 18% seen once. Sequenced material: PBMCs from the stem cell graft donor, taken from the stem cell graft. The origin of the receptors is a human donor who donated a stem cell graft to a child with acute lymphoblastic leukemia.

This clonotype appeared a few times. The chain is built from TRBV29-1 and TRBJ2-7, with D perhaps matching TRBD1 (6 bases). Trimming removed 0 bases from V and 1 base from J, with 13 bases in between. The CDR3 sequence is 15 residues long. From germline, CDR1 is SQVTM and CDR2 ANQGSEA. This chain's CDR3 is CSVEDRGHLSYEQYF. The CDR3 DNA follows: TGCAGCGTTGAAGATCGGGGACACCTATCCTACGAGCAGTACTTC.

The chain links TRBV5-6 to TRBJ1-5; D gene unclear. V lost 1 base to trimming and J lost 7 bases, with 6 bases between them. Per germline, CDR1 SGHDT and CDR2 YYEEEE. There are 12 residues in the CDR3. The CDR3 coding sequence is TGTGCCAGCAGCTTGCGTACCCAGCCCCAGCATTTT. Amino acid sequence: CASSLRTQPQHF.

There are a few counts of this clonotype. The chain recombines TRBV4-1 with TRBJ2-7; TRBD1 matches 9 bases. CDR3 length: 17 residues. The V and J ends lost 3 bases and 3 bases, in that order; junction bases with no gene match: 12. The germline V gene encodes CDR1 MGHRA and CDR2 YSYEKL. The CDR3 DNA sequence: TGCGCCAGCAGCCATCCGTTCGGGACAGGGAAGAACTACGAGCAGTACTTC. Protein sequence: CASSHPFGTGKNYEQYF.

This clonotype was counted between two and nine times. The chain uses TRBV4-1 and TRBJ1-3; no definite D call. With 4 bases removed from V and 0 bases from J, the gap between germline ends came to 4 bases. Per the germline V gene, CDR1 is MGHRA and CDR2 is YSYEKL. CDR3 length: 13 amino acids. CDR3 residues: CASSPVSGNTIYF. CDR3 bases: TGCGCCAGCAGCCCTGTCTCTGGAAACACCATATATTTT.

The chain uses TRBV20-1 and TRBJ1-2; D not resolved. Germline V gives CDR1 DFQATT, CDR2 SNEGSKA (reference sequence). V lost 3 bases, J lost 2 bases, and 7 bases lay in between. The CDR3 extends over 12 amino acids. The CDR3 region is CSARNGNYGYTF. CDR3 in DNA: TGCAGTGCTAGGAACGGGAACTATGGCTACACCTTC.

The chain joins TRBV6-1 to TRBJ2-7; weak D call: TRBD2 (6 bases). Trimming removed 6 bases from V and 0 bases from J, with 15 bases in between. In germline, CDR1 is MNHNS, CDR2 SASEGT. The CDR3 is 15 residues long. CDR3 sequence: CASSQSGSSSYEQYF. The CDR3 bases are TGTGCCAGCAGCCAGTCCGGGAGTAGCTCCTACGAGCAGTACTTC.

In its sample, this clonotype was seen a few times. The chain combines TRBV12-3 or TRBV12-4 with TRBJ2-4; D may be TRBD2 (6 bases). The CDR3 contains 12 residues. V lost 6 bases and J lost 10, with 13 bases in between. The CDR3 nucleotides are TGTGCCAGCAGCCCCTCCCGGGGGATTCAGTACTTC. Translating gives CASSPSRGIQYF.

V usage is TRBV30 and J usage is TRBJ2-7; TRBD1 matches at 7 bases. The CDR3 extends over 14 amino acids. From germline, CDR1 is GTSNPN and CDR2 SVGIG (reference sequence). The V gene end was trimmed by 8 bases and the J gene end by 3 bases; junction bases not matched to a gene: 13. CDR3 DNA sequence: TGTGCCATGGCCCCCGGGCCAGGGGGCTACGAGCAGTACTTC. It is translated as CAMAPGPGGYEQYF.

This clonotype occurred a few times. The rearrangement uses TRBV13 and TRBJ2-2; the D is unclear. Trimming took off 1 base at V and 8 bases at J, with 11 bases between the two ends. Germline values: CDR1 PRHDT, CDR2 FYEKMQ (reference sequence). CDR3 size: 14 residues. In DNA, the CDR3 is TGTGCCAGCAGCTTAGACCTGACACGAGGGGAGCTGTTTTTT. It encodes CASSLDLTRGELFF. The full variable domain, rest sourced from reference TRBV13 and TRBJ2-2, is AAGVIQSPRHLIKEKRETATLKCYPIPRHDTVYWYQQGPGQDPQFLISFYEKMQSDKGSIPDRFSAQQFSDYHSELNMSSLELGDSALYFCASSLDLTRGELFFGEGSRLTVL.

The gene calls are TRBV27 and TRBJ2-7; weak D call: TRBD2 (5 bases). The germline CDR1 and CDR2 sequences are MNHEY and SMNVEV (reference sequence). CDR3 size: 15 residues. V was clipped by 0 bases and J by 0 bases, with 9 bases between them. CDR3 nucleotides: TGTGCCAGCAGTTTATCGAACGGGGTCTCCTACGAGCAGTACTTC. The encoded protein is CASSLSNGVSYEQYF.

This clonotype has a count of ten or more. The chain is built from TRBV3-1 and TRBJ2-1; 9 bases align to TRBD2. This CDR3 has 16 residues. CDR1 and CDR2 (germline): LGHDT, YNNKEL (reference sequence). The ends lost 3 bases at V and 3 bases at J; junction bases unmatched: 6. The CDR3 DNA follows: TGTGCCAGCAGCCAGGCTAGCGGGGCAAACTACAATGAGCAGTTCTTC. This translates into CASSQASGANYNEQFF.

The V gene is TRBV11-2, the J gene TRBJ2-7; perhaps TRBD1 as D (6 bases). The germline gives CDR1 SGHAT, CDR2 FQNNGV. The length of the CDR3 is 15 residues. The ends were cut back, 7 bases at V and 7 bases at J, with 23 bases in the middle. This chain's CDR3 is CASNIRDTHLLEQYF. CDR3 nucleotide sequence: TGTGCCAGCAACATCCGGGACACACACCTTTTGGAGCAGTACTTC.

This clonotype was observed a few times. This chain uses TRBV5-1 with TRBJ2-1; 9 nucleotides line up with TRBD2. CDR1 SGHRS and CDR2 YFSETQ come from the germline V gene. This CDR3 is built from 16 residues. J lost 3 bases, V lost 4 bases, and 8 bases had no gene match. The DNA of the CDR3 is TGCGCCAGCAGCGATCATAGCGGGAGTATCTACAATGAGCAGTTCTTC. Amino acids: CASSDHSGSIYNEQFF.

This clonotype was seen many times. The rearrangement links TRBV30 to TRBJ2-2, with 8 bases identical to TRBD2. The CDR3 has 15 amino acids. The germline gives CDR1 GTSNPN, CDR2 SVGIG (reference sequence). The junction had 1 base not matched to a gene; V was cut back by 0 bases and J by 1 base. The CDR3, as DNA: TGTGCCTGGAGTGTACTAGCGGAGAACACCGGGGAGCTGTTTTTT. As protein: CAWSVLAENTGELFF.

This clonotype was observed a few times. The rearrangement uses TRBV5-1 and TRBJ2-1; D might be TRBD2 (6 bases). Germline CDR1 SGHRS, CDR2 YFSETQ. The CDR3 has 15 residues. V dropped 2 bases and J dropped 7 bases, with 16 bases sitting between them. The CDR3 DNA sequence: TGCGCCAGCAGCTTATACCGGGACTTATTGAATGAGCAGTTCTTC. Amino acid sequence: CASSLYRDLLNEQFF.

This chain connects TRBV3-1 to TRBJ2-1; D gene unclear. CDR3 size: 16 residues. Germline CDR1 and CDR2: LGHDT and YNNKEL (reference sequence). The ends were cut back, 1 base at V and 2 bases at J, with 12 bases in the middle. Here the CDR3 DNA reads TGTGCCAGCAGCCAAGCCCCCCTAGTGCCCTACAATGAGCAGTTCTTC. Amino acid sequence: CASSQAPLVPYNEQFF.

The rearrangement uses TRBV29-1 and TRBJ2-4; D uncertain. CDR1 is SQVTM and CDR2 is ANQGSEA in the germline V gene. The CDR3 length is 16 residues. Trimming removed 0 bases from V and 0 bases from J, with 12 bases in between. The CDR3 spells CSVEESDDGAKNIQYF. DNA for the CDR3: TGCAGCGTTGAAGAGAGTGACGACGGAGCCAAAAACATTCAGTACTTC.

This clonotype showed up just a few times. The chain recombines TRBV5-1 with TRBJ1-1; D ambiguous. CDR1 SGHRS and CDR2 YFSETQ come from the germline V gene. V lost 3 bases to trimming and J lost 0 bases, with 12 bases between them. This CDR3 spans 15 amino acids. The CDR3 DNA is TGCGCCAGCAGCTCCCCAGAAGGAATGAACACTGAAGCTTTCTTT. It specifies CASSSPEGMNTEAFF.